The sequence of this T cell receptor (beta chain) was determined in a study of T cell changes during pregnancy in multiple sclerosis. TCRdb's table, derived via immunoSEQ multiplex PCR, lists solely in-frame clones and lacks some. The table shows 90,000 to 100,000 clones, with 94% occurring only once. V lost 4 bases and J lost 3, with 8 bases in between. The CDR3 runs 12 residues. The germline gives CDR1 SGHNT, CDR2 YYREEE (reference sequence). This sequence was found in a female donor with multiple sclerosis, enrolled in a pregnancy study. V usage is TRBV5-4 and J usage is TRBJ2-7; no clear D gene. Source: peripheral blood, taken in the third trimester of pregnancy. The CDR3 here is CASSDDFYEQYF. DNA of the CDR3: TGTGCCAGCAGCGACGACTTCTACGAGCAGTACTTC. Full variable domain (missing parts from reference TRBV5-4 and TRBJ2-7): ETGVTQSPTHLIKTRGQQVTLRCSSQSGHNTVSWYQQALGQGPQFIFQYYREEENGRGNFPPRFSGLQFPNYSSELNVNALELDDSALYLCASSDDFYEQYFGPGTRLTVT.